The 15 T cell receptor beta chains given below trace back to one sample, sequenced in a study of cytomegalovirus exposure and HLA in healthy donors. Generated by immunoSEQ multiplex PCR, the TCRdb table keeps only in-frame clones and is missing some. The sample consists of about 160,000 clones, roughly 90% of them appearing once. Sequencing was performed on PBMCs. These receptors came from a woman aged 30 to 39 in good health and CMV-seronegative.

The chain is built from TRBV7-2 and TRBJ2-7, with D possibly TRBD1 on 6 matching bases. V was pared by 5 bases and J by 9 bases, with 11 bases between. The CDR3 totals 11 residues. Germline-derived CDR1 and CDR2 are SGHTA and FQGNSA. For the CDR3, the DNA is TGTGCCAGCAGCGCCCAAGGGGGGCAGTACTTC. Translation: CASSAQGGQYF.

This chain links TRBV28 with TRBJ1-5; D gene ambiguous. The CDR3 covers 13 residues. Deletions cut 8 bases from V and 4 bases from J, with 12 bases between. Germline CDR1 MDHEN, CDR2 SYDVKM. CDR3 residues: CASSPDHNQPQHF. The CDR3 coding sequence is TGTGCCAGCTCTCCAGATCATAATCAGCCCCAGCATTTT.

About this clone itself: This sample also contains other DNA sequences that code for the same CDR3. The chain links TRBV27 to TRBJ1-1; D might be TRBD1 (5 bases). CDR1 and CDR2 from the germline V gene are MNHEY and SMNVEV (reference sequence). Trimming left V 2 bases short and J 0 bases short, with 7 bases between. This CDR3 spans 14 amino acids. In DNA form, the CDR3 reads TGTGCCAGCAGTTTACGAGGGGTGAACACTGAAGCTTTCTTT. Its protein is CASSLRGVNTEAFF.

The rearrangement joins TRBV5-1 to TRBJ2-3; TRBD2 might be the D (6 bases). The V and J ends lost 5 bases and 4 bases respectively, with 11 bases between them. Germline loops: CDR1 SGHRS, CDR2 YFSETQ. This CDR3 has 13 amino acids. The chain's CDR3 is CASSTGESDTQYF. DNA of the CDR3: TGCGCCAGCAGTACGGGAGAATCAGATACGCAGTATTTT.

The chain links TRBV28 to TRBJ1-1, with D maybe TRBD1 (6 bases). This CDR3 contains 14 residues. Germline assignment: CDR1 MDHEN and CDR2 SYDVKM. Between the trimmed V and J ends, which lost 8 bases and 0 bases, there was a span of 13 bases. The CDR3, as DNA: TGTGCCAGCTACAGGGCTTTCCTGAACACTGAAGCTTTCTTT. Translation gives CASYRAFLNTEAFF. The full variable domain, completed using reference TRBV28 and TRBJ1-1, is DVKVTQSSRYLVKRTGEKVFLECVQDMDHENMFWYRQDPGLGLRLIYFSYDVKMKEKGDIPEGYSVSREKKERFSLILESASTNQTSMYLCASYRAFLNTEAFFGQGTRLTVV.

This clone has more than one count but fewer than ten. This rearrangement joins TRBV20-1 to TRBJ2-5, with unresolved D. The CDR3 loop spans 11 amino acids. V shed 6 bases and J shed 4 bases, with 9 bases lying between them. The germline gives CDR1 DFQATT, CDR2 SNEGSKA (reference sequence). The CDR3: CSALSRETQYF. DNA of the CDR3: TGCAGTGCCCTTAGCCGAGAGACCCAGTACTTC.

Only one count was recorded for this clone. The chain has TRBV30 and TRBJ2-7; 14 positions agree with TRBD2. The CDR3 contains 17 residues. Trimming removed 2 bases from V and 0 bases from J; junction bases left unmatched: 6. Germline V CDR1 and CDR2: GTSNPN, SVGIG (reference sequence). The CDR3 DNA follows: TGTGCCTGGAGTACCCCCGGGACTAGCGGGAGCTCCTACGAGCAGTACTTC. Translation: CAWSTPGTSGSSYEQYF.

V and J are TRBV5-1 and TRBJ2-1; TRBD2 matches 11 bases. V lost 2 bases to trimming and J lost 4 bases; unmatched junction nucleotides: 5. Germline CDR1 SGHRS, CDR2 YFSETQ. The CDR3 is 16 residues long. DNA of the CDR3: TGCGCCAGCAGCTTCTCCGGGACTAGCGGATACAATGAGCAGTTCTTC. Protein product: CASSFSGTSGYNEQFF.

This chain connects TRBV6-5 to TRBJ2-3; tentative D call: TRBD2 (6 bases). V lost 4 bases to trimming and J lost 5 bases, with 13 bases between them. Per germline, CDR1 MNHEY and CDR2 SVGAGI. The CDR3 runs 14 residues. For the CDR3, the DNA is TGTGCCAGCAGTTCCGGGACTTCAATAGATACGCAGTATTTT. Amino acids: CASSSGTSIDTQYF.

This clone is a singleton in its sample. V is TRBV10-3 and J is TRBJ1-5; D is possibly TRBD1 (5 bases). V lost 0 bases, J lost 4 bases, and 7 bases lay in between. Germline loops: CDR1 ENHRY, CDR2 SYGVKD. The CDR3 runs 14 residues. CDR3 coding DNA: TGTGCCATCAGTGAGTCAGGGGTTAATCAGCCCCAGCATTTT. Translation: CAISESGVNQPQHF.

The CDR3 DNA follows: TGTGCCAGCAGTCCCCCCCCGACGTCTAAACTGTTTTTT. The encoded protein is CASSPPPTSKLFF. This chain joins TRBV6-4 and TRBJ1-4; D gene uncertain. Looked up from germline, CDR1 is MRHNA and CDR2 is SNTAGT. This CDR3 region has 13 residues. V gave up 5 bases and J gave up 11 bases, with 15 bases separating them.

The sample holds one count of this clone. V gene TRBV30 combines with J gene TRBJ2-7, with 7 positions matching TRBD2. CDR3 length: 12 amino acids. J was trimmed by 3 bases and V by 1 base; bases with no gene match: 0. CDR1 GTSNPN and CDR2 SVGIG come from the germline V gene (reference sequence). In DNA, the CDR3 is TGTGCCTGGAGTGGGGGGGGCTACGAGCAGTACTTC. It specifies CAWSGGGYEQYF.

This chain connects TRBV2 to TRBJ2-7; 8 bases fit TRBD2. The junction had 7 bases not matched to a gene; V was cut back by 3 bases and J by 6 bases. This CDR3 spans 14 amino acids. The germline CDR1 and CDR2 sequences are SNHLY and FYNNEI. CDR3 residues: CASSEYREGGEQYF. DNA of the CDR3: TGTGCCAGCAGTGAGTACCGGGAGGGAGGCGAGCAGTACTTC.

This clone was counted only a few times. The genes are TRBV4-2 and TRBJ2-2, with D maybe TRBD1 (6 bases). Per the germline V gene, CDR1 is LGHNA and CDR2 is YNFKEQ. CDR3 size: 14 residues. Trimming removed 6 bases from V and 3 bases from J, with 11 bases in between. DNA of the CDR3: TGTGCCAGCAGGATACAGGGTGACACCGGGGAGCTGTTTTTT. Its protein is CASRIQGDTGELFF.

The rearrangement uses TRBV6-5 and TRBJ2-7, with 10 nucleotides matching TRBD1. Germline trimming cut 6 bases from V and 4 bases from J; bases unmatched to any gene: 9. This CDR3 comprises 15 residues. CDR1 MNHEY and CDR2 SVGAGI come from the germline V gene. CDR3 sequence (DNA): TGTGCCAGCAGAATGATCCGGGACAGGGGTTACGAGCAGTACTTC. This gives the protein CASRMIRDRGYEQYF.